Sequencing of this T cell receptor (beta chain) was carried out in a study of CD8 T cells in Susac syndrome. Sequencing targeted TCR beta in T cells from blood (CD8+ and CD4+). Purification of the CD8+ and CD4+ T cells relied on negative isolation, and TEMRA cells underwent FACS enrichment. Trimming pared 3 bases from V and 6 bases from J, leaving 11 bases between. The CDR3 is 12 residues long. CDR1 is SQVTM, CDR2 ANQGSEA, per germline. RNA totalling roughly 0.45 to 1 ug underwent reverse transcription with random hexamers. Coverage of TCR beta CDR3 amplification by immunoSEQ multiplex PCR extended to 54 Vbeta and 13 Jbeta. TCRdb recomputed calls from the immunoSEQ multiplex PCR reads with MiXCR, one row per CDR3 protein. The data hold about 300,000 distinct CDR3 sequences, with around 91% observed a single time.

The sequence derives from a human donor with multiple sclerosis. The sample comprised CD8+ T cells from PBMCs. The J gene is TRBJ1-1, the V gene TRBV29-1; no clear D gene. CDR3 nucleotide sequence: TGCAGCGTTGATCTTCAACTACCTGAAGCTTTCTTT. Translated: CSVDLQLPEAFF.